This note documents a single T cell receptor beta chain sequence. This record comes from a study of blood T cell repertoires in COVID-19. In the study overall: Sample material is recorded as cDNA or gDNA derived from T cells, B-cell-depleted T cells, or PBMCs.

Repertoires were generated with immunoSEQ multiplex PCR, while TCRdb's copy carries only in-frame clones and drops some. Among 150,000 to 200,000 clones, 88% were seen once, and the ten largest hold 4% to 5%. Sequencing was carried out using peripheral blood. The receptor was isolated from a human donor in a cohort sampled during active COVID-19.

The CDR3 protein is CASSLVSDTQYF. The CDR3 region has the DNA TGTGCCAGCAGTCTCGTTTCAGATACGCAGTATTTT. V is TRBV6-5 and J is TRBJ2-3; D is ambiguous. The CDR3 is 12 residues long. CDR1 is MNHEY and CDR2 is SVGAGI in the germline V gene. V was trimmed by 5 bases and J by 4 bases, leaving 7 bases between them.